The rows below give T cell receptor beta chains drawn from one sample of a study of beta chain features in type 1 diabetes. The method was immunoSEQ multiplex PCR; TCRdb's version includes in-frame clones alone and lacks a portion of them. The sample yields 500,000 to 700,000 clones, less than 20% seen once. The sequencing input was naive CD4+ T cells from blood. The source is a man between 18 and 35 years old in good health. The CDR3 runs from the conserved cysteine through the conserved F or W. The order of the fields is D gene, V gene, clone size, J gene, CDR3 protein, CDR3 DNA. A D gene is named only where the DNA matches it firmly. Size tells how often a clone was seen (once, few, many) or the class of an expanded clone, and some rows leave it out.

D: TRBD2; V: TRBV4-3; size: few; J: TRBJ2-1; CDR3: CASSQAAGLVIDEQFF; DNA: TGCGCCAGCAGCCAGGCTGCGGGACTAGTGATTGATGAGCAGTTCTTC
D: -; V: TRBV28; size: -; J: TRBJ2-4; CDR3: CASSPLDGSGQYF; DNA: TGTGCCAGCAGTCCCCTGGACGGGAGTGGGCAGTACTTC
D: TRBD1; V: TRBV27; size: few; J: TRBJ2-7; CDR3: CASSSRGPYEQYF; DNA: TGTGCCAGCAGTTCCAGGGGGCCTTACGAGCAGTACTTC
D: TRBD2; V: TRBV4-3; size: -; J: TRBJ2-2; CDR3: CASSHPGLATGELFF; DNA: TGCGCCAGCAGCCACCCGGGACTAGCGACCGGGGAGCTGTTTTTT
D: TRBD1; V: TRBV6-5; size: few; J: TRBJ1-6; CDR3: CASSYGTGRTPLHF; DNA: TGTGCCAGCAGTTACGGGACAGGGAGAACACCCCTCCACTTT
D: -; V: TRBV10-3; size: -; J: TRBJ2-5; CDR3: CAISDPSAQQYF; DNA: TGTGCCATCAGTGATCCTAGCGCCCAGCAGTACTTC
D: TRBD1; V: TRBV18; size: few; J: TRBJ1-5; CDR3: CASSPSTGASNQPQHF; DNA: TGTGCCAGCTCACCAAGTACAGGGGCTAGCAATCAGCCCCAGCATTTT
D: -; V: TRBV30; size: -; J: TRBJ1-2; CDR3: CASLPSGTSNGYTF; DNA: TGTGCCTCATTACCGTCCGGGACATCGAATGGCTACACCTTC
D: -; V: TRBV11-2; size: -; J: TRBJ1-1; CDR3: CASSLGKGGVNTEAFF; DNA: TGTGCCAGCAGCTTAGGGAAGGGTGGAGTGAACACTGAAGCTTTCTTT
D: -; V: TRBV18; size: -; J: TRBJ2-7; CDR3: CASSSTGNYEQYF; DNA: TGTGCCAGCTCATCCACAGGGAACTACGAGCAGTACTTC
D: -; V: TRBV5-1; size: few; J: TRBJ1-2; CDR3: CASSYRQLLYNYGYTF; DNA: TGCGCCAGCAGCTACCGACAGCTCCTTTATAACTATGGCTACACCTTC
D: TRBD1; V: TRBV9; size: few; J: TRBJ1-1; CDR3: CASSVGDRFRPEAFF; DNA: TGTGCCAGCAGCGTAGGGGACAGGTTCCGACCTGAAGCTTTCTTT
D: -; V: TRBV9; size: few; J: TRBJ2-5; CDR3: CASSVVHGSGTQYF; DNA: TGTGCCAGCAGCGTAGTACACGGATCGGGGACCCAGTACTTC
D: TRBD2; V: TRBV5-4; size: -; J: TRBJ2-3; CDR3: CASSLTSLAGGSTDTQYF; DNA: TGTGCCAGCAGCTTGACCTCCCTAGCGGGAGGGAGCACAGATACGCAGTATTTT
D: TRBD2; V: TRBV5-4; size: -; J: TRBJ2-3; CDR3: CASSLAGTRTDTQYF; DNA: TGTGCCAGCAGTTTAGCGGGAACCCGCACAGATACGCAGTATTTT
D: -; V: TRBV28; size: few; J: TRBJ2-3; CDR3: CASITRGAGDTQYF; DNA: TGTGCCAGCATTACCCGGGGGGCTGGGGATACGCAGTATTTT
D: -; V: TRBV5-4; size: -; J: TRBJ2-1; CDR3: CASSLAGLQDNEQFF; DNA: TGTGCCAGCAGCTTGGCGGGACTGCAAGACAATGAGCAGTTCTTC
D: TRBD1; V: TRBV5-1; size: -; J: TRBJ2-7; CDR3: CASWRTGERYEQYF; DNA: TGCGCCAGCTGGAGGACAGGAGAACGCTACGAGCAGTACTTC
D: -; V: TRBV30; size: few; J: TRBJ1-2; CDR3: CAWSVRSDYGYTF; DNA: TGTGCCTGGAGTGTACGGTCAGACTATGGCTACACCTTC
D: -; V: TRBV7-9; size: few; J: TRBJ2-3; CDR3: CAGNGWRDTDTQYF; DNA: TGTGCCGGGAATGGGTGGCGGGACACAGATACGCAGTATTTT
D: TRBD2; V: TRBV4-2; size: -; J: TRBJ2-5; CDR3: CASSQDAGDSRAASRETQYF; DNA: TGTGCCAGCAGCCAAGACGCGGGGGATTCGAGGGCAGCGAGTAGGGAGACCCAGTACTTC
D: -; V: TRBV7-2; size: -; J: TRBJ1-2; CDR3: CASSLVFWETDYGYTF; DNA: TGTGCCAGCAGCTTAGTCTTCTGGGAGACGGACTATGGCTACACCTTC
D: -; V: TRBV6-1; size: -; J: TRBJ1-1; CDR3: CASSNTGKVAFF; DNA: TGTGCCAGCAGTAACACAGGGAAGGTGGCTTTCTTT
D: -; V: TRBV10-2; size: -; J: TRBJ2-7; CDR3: CASSEPRREQYF; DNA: TGCGCCAGCAGTGAGCCCAGAAGAGAGCAGTACTTC
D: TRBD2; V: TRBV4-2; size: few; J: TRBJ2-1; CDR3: CASSHPGLAGEPYNEQFF; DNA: TGTGCCAGCAGCCACCCGGGACTAGCGGGGGAACCCTACAATGAGCAGTTCTTC
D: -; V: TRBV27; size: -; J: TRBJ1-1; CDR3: CASSPRQDFTEAFF; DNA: TGTGCCAGCAGTCCGCGGCAGGATTTCACTGAAGCTTTCTTT
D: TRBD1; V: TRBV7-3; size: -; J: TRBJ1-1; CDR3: CASSSGQGTEAFF; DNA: TGTGCCAGCAGCTCGGGACAGGGGACTGAAGCTTTCTTT
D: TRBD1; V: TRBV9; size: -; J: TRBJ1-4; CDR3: CASSVRTGENEKLVF; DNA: TGTGCCAGCAGCGTCCGGACAGGGGAAAATGAAAAACTGGTTTTT
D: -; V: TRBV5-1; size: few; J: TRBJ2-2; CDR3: CASSLNTYRAGELFF; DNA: TGCGCCAGCAGCCTTAATACTTACAGGGCCGGGGAGCTGTTTTTT
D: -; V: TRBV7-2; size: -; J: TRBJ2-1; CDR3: CASSPSRESYNEQFF; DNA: TGTGCCAGCAGTCCTAGCAGGGAATCCTACAATGAGCAGTTCTTC
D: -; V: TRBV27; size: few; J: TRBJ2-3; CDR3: CASRFRREGDTQYF; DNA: TGTGCCAGCAGATTCCGCCGAGAGGGTGATACGCAGTATTTT
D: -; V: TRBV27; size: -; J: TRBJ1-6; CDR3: CASSLSMFGSGVYNSPLHF; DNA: TGTGCCAGCAGTTTATCGATGTTCGGGTCAGGGGTCTATAATTCACCCCTCCACTTT
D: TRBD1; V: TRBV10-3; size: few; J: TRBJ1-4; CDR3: CAISLDRERLFF; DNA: TGTGCCATCAGTCTGGACAGGGAACGACTGTTTTTT
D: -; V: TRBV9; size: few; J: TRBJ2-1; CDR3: CASSVVVTTRHNEQFF; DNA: TGTGCCAGCAGCGTAGTAGTGACTACGAGGCACAATGAGCAGTTCTTC
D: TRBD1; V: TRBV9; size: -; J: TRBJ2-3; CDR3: CASSHQGAGGDTQYF; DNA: TGTGCCAGCAGCCACCAGGGGGCAGGGGGAGATACGCAGTATTTT
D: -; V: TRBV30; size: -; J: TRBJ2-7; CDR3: CAGGGGLSYEQYF; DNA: TGTGCCGGAGGTGGGGGCCTCTCCTACGAGCAGTACTTC
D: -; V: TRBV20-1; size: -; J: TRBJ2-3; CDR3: CILPGDTQYF; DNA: TGTATACTCCCCGGTGATACGCAGTATTTT
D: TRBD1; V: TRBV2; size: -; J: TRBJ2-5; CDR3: CASRTGEETQYF; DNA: TGTGCCAGCAGGACAGGGGAAGAGACCCAGTACTTC